A selection of T cell receptor beta chains follows, all from one sample in a study of radiotherapy plus CTLA-4 blockade in lung cancer. Data came from immunoSEQ multiplex PCR; TCRdb stores just in-frame clones and leaves some out. The data hold tens of thousands of clones, with roughly 60% observed a single time. The specimen comprised peripheral blood, sampled from a patient treated with radiotherapy plus ipilimumab. All receptors derive from a human donor with non-small cell lung cancer who had a partial response to radiotherapy plus ipilimumab. Each CDR3 is given with its conserved first and last residue. A D gene is named only where the DNA matches it firmly. Where a row states a size, it is once, few, many or the class of an expanded clone; other rows omit it.

TRBD2	NA	TRBV6-1	TRBJ2-7	TGTGCCAGCATGGGACTAGCGGCCTACGAGCAGTACTTC	CASMGLAAYEQYF
NA	once	TRBV9	TRBJ1-1	TGTGCCAGCAGCCCCCGACAGAGAAGTACTGAAGCTTTCTTT	CASSPRQRSTEAFF
NA	few	TRBV19	TRBJ1-2	TGTGCCAGTAGTATAGTAGGGGCCGAGATTTATAACTATGGCTACACCTTC	CASSIVGAEIYNYGYTF
TRBD1	NA	TRBV7-9	TRBJ1-1	TGTGCCAGCAGCTCCCAGGGGGACACTGAAGCTTTCTTT	CASSSQGDTEAFF
NA	NA	TRBV6-5	TRBJ2-4	TGTGCCAGCAGTCAGGGCTTAACCAAAAACATTCAGTACTTC	CASSQGLTKNIQYF
NA	NA	TRBV27	TRBJ1-5	TGTGCCAGCAGGCAGGGAAATCAGCCCCAGCATTTT	CASRQGNQPQHF
NA	few	TRBV2	TRBJ1-3	TGTGCCAGCAGTGAAGAAGCGCACTCTGGAAACACCATATATTTT	CASSEEAHSGNTIYF
TRBD1	NA	TRBV14	TRBJ2-2	TGTGCCAGCAGCCAATACCAGGGGGTTGCCGGGGAGCTGTTTTTT	CASSQYQGVAGELFF
TRBD2	NA	TRBV7-9	TRBJ2-2	TGTGCCAGCAGGCTAGCGGGGAGCGGGGAGCTGTTTTTT	CASRLAGSGELFF
NA	NA	TRBV15	TRBJ1-2	TGTGCCACCAGCACCCACGGCGGGGGTAACTATGGCTACACCTTC	CATSTHGGGNYGYTF
TRBD1	few	TRBV5-4	TRBJ2-1	TGTGCCAGCAGCTTGTCACAGGGGATGTGGAATGAGCAGTTCTTC	CASSLSQGMWNEQFF
NA	NA	TRBV7-9	TRBJ1-1	TGTGCCAGCAGAACTACTGCGGGCACTGAAGCTTTCTTT	CASRTTAGTEAFF
TRBD2	NA	TRBV27	TRBJ2-1	TGTGCCAGCACTAGCGGGGGGGCCTACAATGAGCAGTTCTTC	CASTSGGAYNEQFF
TRBD1	NA	TRBV2	TRBJ1-2	TGTGCCAGCTACCGGGACAGGGGAGATGGCTACACCTTC	CASYRDRGDGYTF
NA	few	TRBV5-6	TRBJ2-7	TGTGCCAGCAGCTCCCTGGGGGGGCGGTCCTGGCAGTCTGCCTACGAGCAGTACTTC	CASSSLGGRSWQSAYEQYF
TRBD2	NA	TRBV9	TRBJ2-1	TGTGCCAGCAGCGTAGGGTCTAGCGGGTCTTACAATGAGCAGTTCTTC	CASSVGSSGSYNEQFF
NA	NA	TRBV18	TRBJ2-1	TGTGCCAGCTCACCCATCAGGTTCGCCTACAATGAGCAGTTCTTC	CASSPIRFAYNEQFF
NA	NA	TRBV10-3	TRBJ2-3	TGTGCCATCAGTCCAAGACTATCGGAAATATATACGCAGTATTTT	CAISPRLSEIYTQYF
NA	NA	TRBV19	TRBJ2-5	TGTGCCAGTAGTATAGCGGGGCAAGAGACCCAGTACTTC	CASSIAGQETQYF
NA	NA	TRBV19	TRBJ2-7	TGTGCCAGTAGTATCCAGGGCGAGCAGTACTTC	CASSIQGEQYF
TRBD2	few	TRBV7-9	TRBJ2-1	TGTGCCAGCAGCCAAGATCTCATCTTGCTAGCGGGAGCCCTTGAGCAGTTCTTC	CASSQDLILLAGALEQFF
NA	few	TRBV5-4	TRBJ2-3	TGTGCCAGCAGACAAGGGACACGCACAGATACGCAGTATTTT	CASRQGTRTDTQYF
TRBD1	NA	TRBV5-1	TRBJ1-4	TGCGCCAGCAGCCGGACAGGGGATGAAAAACTGTTTTTT	CASSRTGDEKLFF
TRBD1	NA	TRBV6-1	TRBJ1-2	TGTGCCAGCAGTGAAGCGCTGATCGGGACAGGGCATGGCTACACCTTC	CASSEALIGTGHGYTF
TRBD1	NA	TRBV2	TRBJ1-6	TGTGCCAGCAGCGACAACAGGGGGCCCAGTTCACCCCTCCACTTT	CASSDNRGPSSPLHF
NA	few	TRBV5-1	TRBJ1-2	TGCGCCAGCAGCAATGAGGCCTCCAGGGGTGGCTACACCTTC	CASSNEASRGGYTF
NA	NA	TRBV29-1	TRBJ2-5	TGCAGCGTTGAAAGGGAGGCGGGAGAGACCCAGTACTTC	CSVEREAGETQYF
NA	NA	TRBV10-1	TRBJ1-6	TGCGCCAGCAGTGAGTTCTCTAATTCACCCCTCCACTTT	CASSEFSNSPLHF
NA	NA	TRBV7-9	TRBJ1-4	TGCGCCAGCAGCCTAGCCCTTGCAACTAATGAAAAACTGTTTTTT	CASSLALATNEKLFF
TRBD2	NA	TRBV11-2	TRBJ2-1	TGTGCCAGCAGCTTAGGGCTAGCGGGGGGGTTGAATGAGCAGTTCTTC	CASSLGLAGGLNEQFF
NA	NA	TRBV2	TRBJ2-7	TGTGCCAGCAGTGAGGAGCTCGAGCAGTACTTC	CASSEELEQYF
NA	few	TRBV5-4	TRBJ2-3	TGCGCCAGCAGCCAAGCACGGGACACAGATACGCAGTATTTT	CASSQARDTDTQYF
NA	NA	TRBV5-4	TRBJ2-7	TGTGCCAGCAGCCGCAACGCTGCTAACGAGCAGTACTTC	CASSRNAANEQYF
TRBD2	NA	TRBV6-9	TRBJ2-7	TGTGCCAGCAGTGAAGGGCCTAGCGGGTACTACGAGCAGTACTTC	CASSEGPSGYYEQYF
TRBD2	few	TRBV2	TRBJ2-3	TGTGCCAGCAGCCCCGGGGTAGCGGGTTCGGATACGCAGTATTTT	CASSPGVAGSDTQYF
NA	NA	TRBV5-6	TRBJ1-5	TGTGCCAGCAGCTTGGGTGGATTCGGGGAGTGGAGCAATCAGCCCCAGCATTTT	CASSLGGFGEWSNQPQHF
TRBD1	once	TRBV7-2	TRBJ1-5	TGTGCCAGCAGCTTAGAAGGGGGCAGGAAGCCCCAGCATTTT	CASSLEGGRKPQHF
NA	few	TRBV7-9	TRBJ2-3	TGTGCCAGCAGCTCGGACAGATCTAGCGGAACCACAGATACGCAGTATTTT	CASSSDRSSGTTDTQYF
NA	NA	TRBV7-3	TRBJ1-1	TGTGCCAGCAGCTTAAATGGGGGAGGCACTGAAGCTTTCTTT	CASSLNGGGTEAFF
TRBD1	NA	TRBV9	TRBJ1-2	TGTGCCAGCAGCGTGGGGACAGGGCCTTTTCCTTATGGCTACACCTTC	CASSVGTGPFPYGYTF
TRBD1	NA	TRBV9	TRBJ2-5	TGTGCCAGCAGCGTAGGCCCCGGGACAGGGGAAGAGACCCAGTACTTC	CASSVGPGTGEETQYF
NA	few	TRBV29-1	TRBJ2-3	TGCAGCCTAGGGGTTGCGGATACGCAGTATTTT	CSLGVADTQYF
NA	many	TRBV7-2	TRBJ1-6	TGTGCCAGCAGTAACTCCTATAATTCACCCCTCCACTTT	CASSNSYNSPLHF
NA	NA	TRBV9	TRBJ2-3	TGTGCCAGCAGCGCCGAAGGAGGACGACCGGATACGCAGTATTTT	CASSAEGGRPDTQYF